This T cell receptor beta chain was found in a study of blood T cell repertoires in COVID-19. Across the study: Whether acute or convalescent, the COVID-19 samples came from the United States, Italy and Spain.

In the authors' methods: Reference gene primers were amplified, and this amplification served to estimate nucleated cell counts. Generated by immunoSEQ multiplex PCR, the TCRdb table keeps only in-frame clones and is missing some. V and J calls and clone size are given by that table; D and trimming were obtained from the DNA. The data hold just over 150,000 clones, with roughly 90% observed a single time. Participant ages covered roughly 18 to 89 years across 24 US areas. Between the trimmed V and J ends, which lost 3 bases and 1 base, there was a span of 15 bases. The V gene's germline CDR1 is SGDLS and CDR2 YYNGEE. The CDR3 runs to 16 residues.

The chain links TRBV9 to TRBJ2-3; maybe TRBD2 (6 bases). The specimen sequenced was PBMCs or T cells enriched from blood (not recorded which). The sequence was obtained from a woman aged 45-59 years who had recovered from COVID-19. This CDR3 is CASSAVGGGRTDTQYF. The CDR3 coding sequence is TGTGCCAGCAGCGCAGTCGGGGGTGGGCGCACAGATACGCAGTATTTT.